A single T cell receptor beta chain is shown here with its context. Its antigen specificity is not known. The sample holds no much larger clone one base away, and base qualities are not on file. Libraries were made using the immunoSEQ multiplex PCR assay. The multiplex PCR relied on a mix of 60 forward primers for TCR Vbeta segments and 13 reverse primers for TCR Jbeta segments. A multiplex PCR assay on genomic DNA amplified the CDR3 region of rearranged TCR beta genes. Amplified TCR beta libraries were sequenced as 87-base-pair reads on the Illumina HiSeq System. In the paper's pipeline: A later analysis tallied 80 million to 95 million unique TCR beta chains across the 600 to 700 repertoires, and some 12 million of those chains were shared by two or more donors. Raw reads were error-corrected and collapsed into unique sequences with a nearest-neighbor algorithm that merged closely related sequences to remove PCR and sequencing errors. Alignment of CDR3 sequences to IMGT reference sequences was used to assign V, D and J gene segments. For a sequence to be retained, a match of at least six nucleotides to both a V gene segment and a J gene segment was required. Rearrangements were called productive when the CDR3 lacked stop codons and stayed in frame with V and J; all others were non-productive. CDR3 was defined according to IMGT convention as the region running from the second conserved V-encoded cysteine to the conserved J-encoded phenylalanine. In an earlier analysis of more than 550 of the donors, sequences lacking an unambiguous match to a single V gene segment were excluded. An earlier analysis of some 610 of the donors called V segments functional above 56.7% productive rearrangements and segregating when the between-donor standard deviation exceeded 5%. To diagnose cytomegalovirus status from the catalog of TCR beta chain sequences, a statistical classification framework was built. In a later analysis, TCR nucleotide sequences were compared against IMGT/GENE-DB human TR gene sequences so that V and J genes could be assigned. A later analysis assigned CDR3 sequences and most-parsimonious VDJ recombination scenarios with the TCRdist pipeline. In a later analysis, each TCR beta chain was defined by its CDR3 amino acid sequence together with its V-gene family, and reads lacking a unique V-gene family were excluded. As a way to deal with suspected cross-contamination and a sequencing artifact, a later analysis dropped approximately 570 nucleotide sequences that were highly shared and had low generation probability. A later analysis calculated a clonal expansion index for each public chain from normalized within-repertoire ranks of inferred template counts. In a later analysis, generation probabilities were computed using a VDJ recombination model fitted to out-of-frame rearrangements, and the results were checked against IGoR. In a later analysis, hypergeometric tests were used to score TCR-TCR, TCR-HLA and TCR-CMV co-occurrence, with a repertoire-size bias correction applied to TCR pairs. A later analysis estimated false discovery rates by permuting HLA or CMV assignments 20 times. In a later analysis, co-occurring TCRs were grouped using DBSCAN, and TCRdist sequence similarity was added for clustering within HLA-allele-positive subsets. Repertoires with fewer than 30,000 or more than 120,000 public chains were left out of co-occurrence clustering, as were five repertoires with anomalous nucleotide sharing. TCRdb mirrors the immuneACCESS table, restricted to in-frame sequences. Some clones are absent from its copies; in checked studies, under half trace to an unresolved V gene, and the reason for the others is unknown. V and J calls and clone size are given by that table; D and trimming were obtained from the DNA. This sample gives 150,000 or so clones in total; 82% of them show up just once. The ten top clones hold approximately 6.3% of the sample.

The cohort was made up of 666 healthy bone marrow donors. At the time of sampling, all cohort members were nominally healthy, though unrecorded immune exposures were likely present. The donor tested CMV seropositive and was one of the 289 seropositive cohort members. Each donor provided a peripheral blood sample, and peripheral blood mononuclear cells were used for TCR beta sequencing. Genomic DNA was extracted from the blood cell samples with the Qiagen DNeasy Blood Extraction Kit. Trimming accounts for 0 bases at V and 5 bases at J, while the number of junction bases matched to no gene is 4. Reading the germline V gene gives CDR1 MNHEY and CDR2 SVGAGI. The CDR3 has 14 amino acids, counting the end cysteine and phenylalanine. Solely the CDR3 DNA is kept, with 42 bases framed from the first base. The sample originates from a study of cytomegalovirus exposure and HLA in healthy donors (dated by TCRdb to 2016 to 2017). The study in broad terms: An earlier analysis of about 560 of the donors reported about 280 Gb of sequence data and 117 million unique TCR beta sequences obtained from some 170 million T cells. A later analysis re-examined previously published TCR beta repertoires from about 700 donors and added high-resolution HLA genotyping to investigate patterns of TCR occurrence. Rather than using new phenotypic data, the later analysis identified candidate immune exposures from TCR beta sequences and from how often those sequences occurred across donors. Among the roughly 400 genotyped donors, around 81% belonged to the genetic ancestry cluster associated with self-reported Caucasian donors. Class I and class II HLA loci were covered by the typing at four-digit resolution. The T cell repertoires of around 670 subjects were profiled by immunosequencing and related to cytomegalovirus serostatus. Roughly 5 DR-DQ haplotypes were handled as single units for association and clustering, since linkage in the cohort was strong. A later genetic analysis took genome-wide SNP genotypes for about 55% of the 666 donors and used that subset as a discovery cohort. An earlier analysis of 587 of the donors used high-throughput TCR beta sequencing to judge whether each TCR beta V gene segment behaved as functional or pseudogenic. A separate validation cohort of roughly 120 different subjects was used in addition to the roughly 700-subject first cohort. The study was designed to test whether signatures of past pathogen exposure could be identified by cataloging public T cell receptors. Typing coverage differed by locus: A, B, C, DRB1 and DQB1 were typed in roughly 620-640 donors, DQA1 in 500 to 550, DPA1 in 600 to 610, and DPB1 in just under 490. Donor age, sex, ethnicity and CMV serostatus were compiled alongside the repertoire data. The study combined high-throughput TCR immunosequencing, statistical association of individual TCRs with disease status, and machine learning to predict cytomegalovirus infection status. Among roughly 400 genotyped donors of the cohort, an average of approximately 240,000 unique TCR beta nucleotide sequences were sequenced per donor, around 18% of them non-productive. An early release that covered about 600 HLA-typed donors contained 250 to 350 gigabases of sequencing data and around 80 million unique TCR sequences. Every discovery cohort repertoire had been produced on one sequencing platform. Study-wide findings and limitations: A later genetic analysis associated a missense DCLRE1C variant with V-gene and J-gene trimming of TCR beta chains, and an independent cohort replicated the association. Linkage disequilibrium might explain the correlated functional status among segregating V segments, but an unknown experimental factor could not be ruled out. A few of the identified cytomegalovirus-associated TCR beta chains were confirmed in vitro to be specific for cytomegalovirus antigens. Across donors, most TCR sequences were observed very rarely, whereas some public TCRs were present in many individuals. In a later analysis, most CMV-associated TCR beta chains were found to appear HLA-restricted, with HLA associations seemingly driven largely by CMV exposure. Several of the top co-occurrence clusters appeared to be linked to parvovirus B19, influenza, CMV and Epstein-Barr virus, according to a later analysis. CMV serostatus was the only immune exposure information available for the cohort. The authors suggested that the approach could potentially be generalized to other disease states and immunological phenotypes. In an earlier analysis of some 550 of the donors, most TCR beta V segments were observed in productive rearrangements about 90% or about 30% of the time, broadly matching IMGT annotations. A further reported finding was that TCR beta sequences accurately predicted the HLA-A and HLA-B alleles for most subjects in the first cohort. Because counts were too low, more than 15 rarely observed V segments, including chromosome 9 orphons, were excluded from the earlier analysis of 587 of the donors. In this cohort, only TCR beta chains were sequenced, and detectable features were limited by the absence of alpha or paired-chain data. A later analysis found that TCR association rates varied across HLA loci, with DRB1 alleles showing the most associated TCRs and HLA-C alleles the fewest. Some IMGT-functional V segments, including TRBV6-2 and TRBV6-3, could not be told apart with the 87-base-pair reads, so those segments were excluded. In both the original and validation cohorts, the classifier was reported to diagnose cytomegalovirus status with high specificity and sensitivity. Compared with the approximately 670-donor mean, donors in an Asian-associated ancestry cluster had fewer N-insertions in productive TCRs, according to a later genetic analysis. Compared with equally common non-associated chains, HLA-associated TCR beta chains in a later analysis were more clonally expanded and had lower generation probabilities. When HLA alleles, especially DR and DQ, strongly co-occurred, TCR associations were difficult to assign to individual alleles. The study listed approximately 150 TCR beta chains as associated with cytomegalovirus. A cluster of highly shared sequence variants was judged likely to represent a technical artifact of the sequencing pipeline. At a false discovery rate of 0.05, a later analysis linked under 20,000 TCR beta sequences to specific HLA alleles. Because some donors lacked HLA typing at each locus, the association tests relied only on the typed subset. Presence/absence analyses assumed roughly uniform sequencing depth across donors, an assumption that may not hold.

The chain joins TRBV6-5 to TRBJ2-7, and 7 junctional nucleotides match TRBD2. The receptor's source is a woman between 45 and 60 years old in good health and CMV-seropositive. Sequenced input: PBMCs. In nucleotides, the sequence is TGTGCCAGCAGTTACTCGATGGGGAGGGACGAGCAGTACTTC. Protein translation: CASSYSMGRDEQYF.